This T cell receptor (beta chain) was captured by sequencing in a study of cytomegalovirus exposure and HLA in healthy donors. Whole-study results and caveats: A later analysis found TCR association rates differed by HLA locus, highest for DRB1 and lowest for HLA-C.

With V trimmed by 6 bases and J by 0 bases, 8 bases remained unmatched. CDR3 length: 16 residues. Germline V lookup: CDR1 SEHNR, CDR2 FQNEAQ (reference sequence). Both 60 Vbeta primers and 13 Jbeta primers went into the PCR. Here immunoSEQ multiplex PCR was the method, and the copy in TCRdb shows in-frame clones only, minus some. The sample includes about 140,000 clones, around 66% of them seen just once. Notes on this clone: Its antigen is as yet unknown.

Sequencing was done on a sample of PBMCs. The receptor was isolated from a woman aged 60-75 years in good health and CMV-seronegative. The V gene is TRBV7-9, the J gene TRBJ2-7; 10 bases line up with TRBD1. The CDR3: CASRRGRDRGSYEQYF. As DNA, the CDR3 is TGTGCCAGCAGAAGAGGGCGGGACAGGGGCTCCTACGAGCAGTACTTC. The whole variable domain, remainder taken from reference TRBV7-9 and TRBJ2-7, is DTGVSQNPRHKITKRGQNVTFRCDPISEHNRLYWYRQTLGQGPEFLTYFQNEAQLEKSRLLSDRFSAERPKGSFSTLEIQRTEQGDSAMYLCASRRGRDRGSYEQYFGPGTRLTVT.